This record covers a single TCR beta chain. Its cognate antigen is unknown. These data are taken from a study of CD8+CD57+ T cells in acquired aplastic anemia. Study-wide points: In common between the patients and the controls were around 30 CD8+ CDR3 sequences.

Before being chosen for sequencing, patients had shown CD8+CD57+ cell expansion by flow cytometry. The CDR3 extends over 15 amino acids. J lost 2 bases, V lost 4 bases, and 6 bases had no gene match. Germline V lookup: CDR1 DFQATT, CDR2 SNEGSKA (reference sequence). It was genomic DNA that served as the template for profiling TCR beta VDJ and CDR3. TCRdb analysed the reads with MiXCR anew, one entry per CDR3 protein. The table lists about 160,000 distinct CDR3 sequences, roughly 48% of them singletons, with 2.5% to 3% in the top ten. The gene calls are TRBV20-1 and TRBJ2-7; TRBD2 matches at 12 bases. The TCR originated in a human donor with aplastic anemia. The sequencing input was sorted CD4+, CD8+, or CD8+CD57+ T cells (not recorded which) from PBMCs. CDR3: CSAKSLAGGTYEQYF. The CDR3 DNA reads TGCAGTGCTAAATCGCTAGCGGGGGGGACCTACGAGCAGTACTTC.